This entry features one T cell receptor (beta chain) sequence. Its antigen is undetermined. Study conclusions and caveats: Larger-cohort validation covered only one TCR beta V-J rearrangement.

TCRdb redid the calling of the 5' RACE reads with MiXCR, one entry per CDR3 protein. The sample lists about 42,000 distinct CDR3 sequences, approximately 31% seen once, with approximately 4.1% in the top ten. The sample taken for sequencing was tumor-infiltrating memory CD4+ T cells sorted from the breast tumor. The sample's subset: memory CD4+ T cells, CD4+CD45RO+CD25-. The receptor's source is a female donor with breast cancer.

Written as DNA, the CDR3 is TGTGCCAGCAGCCTTGGACAGCGATTCTACGAGCAGTACTTC. It specifies CASSLGQRFYEQYF. This chain joins TRBV3-1 and TRBJ2-7, with D possibly being TRBD1 (6 bases). This CDR3 is built from 14 residues. Germline values: CDR1 LGHDT, CDR2 YNNKEL (reference sequence). V lost 4 bases and J 3 bases, leaving 13 bases between the germline ends.